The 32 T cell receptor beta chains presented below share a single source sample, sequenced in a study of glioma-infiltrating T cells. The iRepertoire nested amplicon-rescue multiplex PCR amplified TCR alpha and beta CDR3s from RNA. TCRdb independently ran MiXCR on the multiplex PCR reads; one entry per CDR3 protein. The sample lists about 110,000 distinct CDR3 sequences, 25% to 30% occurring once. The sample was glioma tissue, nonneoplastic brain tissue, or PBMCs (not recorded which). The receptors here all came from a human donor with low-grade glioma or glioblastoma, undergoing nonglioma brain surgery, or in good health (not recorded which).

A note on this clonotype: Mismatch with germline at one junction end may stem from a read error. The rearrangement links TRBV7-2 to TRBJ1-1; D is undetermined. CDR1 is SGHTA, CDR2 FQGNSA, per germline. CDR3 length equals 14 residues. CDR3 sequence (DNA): TGTGCCAGCAGCTTAGGGACGGCCAACACTAAAGCTTTCTTT. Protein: CASSLGTANTKAFF.

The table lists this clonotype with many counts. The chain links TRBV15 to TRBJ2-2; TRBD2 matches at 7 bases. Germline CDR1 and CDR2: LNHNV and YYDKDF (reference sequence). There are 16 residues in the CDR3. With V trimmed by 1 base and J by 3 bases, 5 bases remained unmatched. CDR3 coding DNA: TGTGCCACCAGCAGAGGCCTAGCGGAAGACACCGGGGAGCTGTTTTTT. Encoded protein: CATSRGLAEDTGELFF.

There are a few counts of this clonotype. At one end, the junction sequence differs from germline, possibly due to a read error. Here the CDR3 reads CASKNKRNTEAFF. The CDR3 coding sequence is TGTGCCAGCAAAAACAAGCGGAACACTGAGGCTTTCTTT. The chain employs TRBV2 and TRBJ1-1, with D unclear. Germline-derived CDR1 and CDR2 are SNHLY and FYNNEI. This CDR3 region has 13 residues.

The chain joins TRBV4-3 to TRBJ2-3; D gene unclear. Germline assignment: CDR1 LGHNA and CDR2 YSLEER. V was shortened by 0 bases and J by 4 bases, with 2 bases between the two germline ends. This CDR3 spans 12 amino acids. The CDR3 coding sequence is TGCGCCAGCAGCCAAGACTCAGATACGCAGTATTTT. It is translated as CASSQDSDTQYF.

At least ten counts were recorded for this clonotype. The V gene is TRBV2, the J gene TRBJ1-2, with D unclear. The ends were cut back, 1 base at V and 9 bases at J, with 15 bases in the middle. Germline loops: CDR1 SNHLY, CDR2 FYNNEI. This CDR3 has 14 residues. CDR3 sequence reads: CASSEENGHTRYTF. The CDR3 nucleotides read TGTGCCAGCAGTGAAGAGAACGGCCACACGCGCTACACCTTC.

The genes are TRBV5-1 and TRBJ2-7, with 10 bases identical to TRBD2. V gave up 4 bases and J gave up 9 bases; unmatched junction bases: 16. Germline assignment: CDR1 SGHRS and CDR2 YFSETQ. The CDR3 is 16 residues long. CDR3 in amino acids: CASSPRALAGADPQYF. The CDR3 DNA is TGCGCCAGCAGCCCCAGGGCCCTAGCGGGAGCGGACCCGCAGTACTTC.

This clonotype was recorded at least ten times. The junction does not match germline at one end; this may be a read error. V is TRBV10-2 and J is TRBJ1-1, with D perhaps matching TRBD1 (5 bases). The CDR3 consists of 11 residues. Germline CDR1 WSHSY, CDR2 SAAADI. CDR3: CASSDRTGSIF. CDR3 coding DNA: TGCGCCAGCAGTGATAGAACAGGCTCGATCTTT.

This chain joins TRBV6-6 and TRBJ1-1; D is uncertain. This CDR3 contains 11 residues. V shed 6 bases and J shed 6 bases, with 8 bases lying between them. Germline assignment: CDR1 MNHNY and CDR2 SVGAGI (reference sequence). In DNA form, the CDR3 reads TGTGCCAGCAGGCTCAACGCTGAAGCTTTCTTT. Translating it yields CASRLNAEAFF.

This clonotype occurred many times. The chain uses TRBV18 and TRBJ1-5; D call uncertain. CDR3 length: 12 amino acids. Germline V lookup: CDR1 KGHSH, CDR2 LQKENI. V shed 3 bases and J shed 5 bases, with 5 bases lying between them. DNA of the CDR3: TGTGCCAGCTCACCTGACGATCAGCCCCAGCATTTT. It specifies CASSPDDQPQHF.

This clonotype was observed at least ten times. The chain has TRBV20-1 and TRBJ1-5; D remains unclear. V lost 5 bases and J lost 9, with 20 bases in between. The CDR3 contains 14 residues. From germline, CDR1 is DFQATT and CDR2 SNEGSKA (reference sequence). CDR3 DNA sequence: TGCAGTGCTCCACCCAGCATGGCCAAAGGGCCCCAGCATTTT. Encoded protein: CSAPPSMAKGPQHF.

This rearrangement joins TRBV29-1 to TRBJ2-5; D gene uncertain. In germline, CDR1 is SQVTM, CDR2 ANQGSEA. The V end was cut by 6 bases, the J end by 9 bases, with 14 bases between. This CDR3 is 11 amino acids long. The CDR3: CSVFEVEAQYF. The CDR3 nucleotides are TGCAGCGTGTTCGAAGTCGAGGCCCAGTACTTC.

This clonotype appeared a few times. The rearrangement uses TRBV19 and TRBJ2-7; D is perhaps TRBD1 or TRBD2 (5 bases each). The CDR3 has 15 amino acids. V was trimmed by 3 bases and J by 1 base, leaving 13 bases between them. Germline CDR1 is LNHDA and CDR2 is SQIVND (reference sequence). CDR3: CASSIGASGSYEQYF. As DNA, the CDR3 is TGTGCCAGTAGTATCGGGGCTAGTGGTTCCTACGAGCAGTACTTC.

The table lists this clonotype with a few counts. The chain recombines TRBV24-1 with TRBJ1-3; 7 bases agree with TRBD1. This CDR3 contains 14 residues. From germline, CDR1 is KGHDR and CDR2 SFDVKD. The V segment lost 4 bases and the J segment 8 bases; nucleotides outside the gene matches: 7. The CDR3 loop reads CATSDTRQGHTIYF. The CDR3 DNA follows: TGTGCCACCAGTGACACAAGACAGGGTCACACCATATATTTT.

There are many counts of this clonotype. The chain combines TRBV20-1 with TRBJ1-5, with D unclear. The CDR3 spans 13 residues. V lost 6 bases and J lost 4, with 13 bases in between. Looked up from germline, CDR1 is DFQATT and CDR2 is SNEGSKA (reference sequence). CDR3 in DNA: TGCAGTGCCCCCCAAGGGTCGAATCAGCCCCAGCATTTT. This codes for CSAPQGSNQPQHF.

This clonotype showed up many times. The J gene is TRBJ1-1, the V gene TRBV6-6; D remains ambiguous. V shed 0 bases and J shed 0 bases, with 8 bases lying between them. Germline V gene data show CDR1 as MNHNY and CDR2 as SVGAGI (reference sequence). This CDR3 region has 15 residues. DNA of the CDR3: TGTGCCAGCAGTTACTCGAAAGGGATGAACACTGAAGCTTTCTTT. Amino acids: CASSYSKGMNTEAFF.

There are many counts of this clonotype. In nucleotides, the CDR3 is TGTGCTAGTGGTCTAGCGGGCGGCCGCTACAATGAGCAGTTCTTC. This encodes CASGLAGGRYNEQFF. The chain is built from TRBV12-5 and TRBJ2-1; 8 bases align to TRBD2. The V gene's germline CDR1 is LGHNT and CDR2 FRNRAP. V trimming: 5 bases; J trimming: 3 bases; junction bases outside the gene matches: 6. The length of the CDR3 is 15 residues.

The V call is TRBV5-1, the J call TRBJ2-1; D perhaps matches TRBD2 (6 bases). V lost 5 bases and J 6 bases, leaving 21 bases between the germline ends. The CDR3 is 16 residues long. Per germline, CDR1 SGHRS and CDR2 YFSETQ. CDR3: CASSSTPGVAPNEQFF. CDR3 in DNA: TGCGCCAGCAGTTCTACTCCGGGGGTCGCCCCCAATGAGCAGTTCTTC.

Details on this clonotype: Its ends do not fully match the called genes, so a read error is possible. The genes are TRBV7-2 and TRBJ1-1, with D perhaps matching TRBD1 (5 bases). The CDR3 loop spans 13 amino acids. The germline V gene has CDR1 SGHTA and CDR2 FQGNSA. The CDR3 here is CASSRARGTGAFF. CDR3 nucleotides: TGTGCCAGCAGCCGAGCCCGGGGGACTGGAGCTTTCTTT.

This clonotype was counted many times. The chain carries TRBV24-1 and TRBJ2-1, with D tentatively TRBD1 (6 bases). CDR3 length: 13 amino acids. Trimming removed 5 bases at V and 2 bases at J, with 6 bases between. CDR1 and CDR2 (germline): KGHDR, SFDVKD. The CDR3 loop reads CATSAGAYNEQFF. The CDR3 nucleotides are TGTGCCACCAGTGCAGGGGCCTACAATGAGCAGTTCTTC.

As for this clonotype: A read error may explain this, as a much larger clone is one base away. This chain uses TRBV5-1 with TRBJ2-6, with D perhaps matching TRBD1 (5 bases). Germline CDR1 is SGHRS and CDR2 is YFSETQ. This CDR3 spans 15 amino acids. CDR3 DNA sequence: TGCGCCAGCAGCTTGGACGTCTCTGGGGCCAACCTCCTGACTTTC. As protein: CASSLDVSGANLLTF.

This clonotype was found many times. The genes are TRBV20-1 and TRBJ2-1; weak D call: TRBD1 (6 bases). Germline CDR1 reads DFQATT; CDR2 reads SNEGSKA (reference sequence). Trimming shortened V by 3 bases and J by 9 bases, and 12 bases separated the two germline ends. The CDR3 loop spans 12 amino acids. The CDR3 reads CSASRGGSEQFF. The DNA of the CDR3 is TGCAGTGCTAGCAGGGGCGGTTCTGAGCAGTTCTTC.

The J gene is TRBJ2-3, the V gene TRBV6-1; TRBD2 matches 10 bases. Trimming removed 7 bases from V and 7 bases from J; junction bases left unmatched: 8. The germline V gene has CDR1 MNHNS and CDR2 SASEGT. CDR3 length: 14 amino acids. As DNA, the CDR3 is TGTGCCAGCAATCTAGCGGGAGCTGGCAATACGCAGTATTTT. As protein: CASNLAGAGNTQYF.

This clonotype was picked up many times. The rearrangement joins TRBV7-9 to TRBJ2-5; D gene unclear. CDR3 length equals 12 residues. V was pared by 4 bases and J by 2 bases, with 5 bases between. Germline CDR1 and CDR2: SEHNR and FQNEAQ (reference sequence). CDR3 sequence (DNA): TGTGCCAGCAGCTCGGAACAAGAGACCCAGTACTTC. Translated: CASSSEQETQYF.

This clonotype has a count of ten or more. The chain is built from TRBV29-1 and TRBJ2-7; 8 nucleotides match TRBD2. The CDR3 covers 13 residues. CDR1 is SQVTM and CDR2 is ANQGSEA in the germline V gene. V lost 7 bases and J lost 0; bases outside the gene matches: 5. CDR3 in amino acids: CSAQRGSSYEQYF. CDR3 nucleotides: TGCAGCGCCCAGCGGGGGAGCTCCTACGAGCAGTACTTC.

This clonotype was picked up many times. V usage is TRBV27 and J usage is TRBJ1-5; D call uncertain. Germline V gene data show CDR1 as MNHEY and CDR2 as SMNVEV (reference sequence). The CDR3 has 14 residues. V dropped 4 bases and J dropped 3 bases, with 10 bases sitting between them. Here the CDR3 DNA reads TGTGCCAGCAGTTCAACCGGTTACAATCAGCCCCAGCATTTT. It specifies CASSSTGYNQPQHF.

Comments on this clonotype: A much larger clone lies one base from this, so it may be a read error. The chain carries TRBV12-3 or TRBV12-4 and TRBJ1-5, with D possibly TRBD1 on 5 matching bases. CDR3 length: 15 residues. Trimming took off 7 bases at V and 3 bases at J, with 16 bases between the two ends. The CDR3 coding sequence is TGTGCCAGCACCCTTGGGGGGGTTGACAATCAGCCCCAGCATTTT. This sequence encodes CASTLGGVDNQPQHF.

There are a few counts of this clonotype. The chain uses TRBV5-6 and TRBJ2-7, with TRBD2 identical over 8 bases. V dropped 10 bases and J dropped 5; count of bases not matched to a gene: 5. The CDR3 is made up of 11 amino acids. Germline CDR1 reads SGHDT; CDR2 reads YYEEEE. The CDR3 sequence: CASTGGNEQYF. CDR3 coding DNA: TGTGCCTCTACGGGAGGGAACGAGCAGTACTTC.

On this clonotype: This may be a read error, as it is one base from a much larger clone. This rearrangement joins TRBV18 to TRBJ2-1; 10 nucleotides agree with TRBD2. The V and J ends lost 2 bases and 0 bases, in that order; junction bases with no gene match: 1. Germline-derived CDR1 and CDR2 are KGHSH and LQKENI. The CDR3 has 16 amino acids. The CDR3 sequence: CASSPIAGGSYNEQFF. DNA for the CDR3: TGTGCCAGCTCACCAATAGCGGGAGGCTCCTACAATGAGCAGTTCTTC.

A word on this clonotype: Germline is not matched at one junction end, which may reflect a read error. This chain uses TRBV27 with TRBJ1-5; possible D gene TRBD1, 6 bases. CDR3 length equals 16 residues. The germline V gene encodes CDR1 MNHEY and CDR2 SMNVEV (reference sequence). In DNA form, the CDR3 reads TGTGCCAGCAGTCTGGGGCAGGGGTATAGCAATCAGCACCAGCATTTT. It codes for CASSLGQGYSNQHQHF.

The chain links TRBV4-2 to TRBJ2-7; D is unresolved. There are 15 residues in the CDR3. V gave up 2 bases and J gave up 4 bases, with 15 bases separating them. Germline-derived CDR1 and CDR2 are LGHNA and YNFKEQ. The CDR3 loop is CASSQPAETAYEQYF. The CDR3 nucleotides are TGTGCCAGCAGCCAACCCGCCGAGACCGCGTACGAGCAGTACTTC.

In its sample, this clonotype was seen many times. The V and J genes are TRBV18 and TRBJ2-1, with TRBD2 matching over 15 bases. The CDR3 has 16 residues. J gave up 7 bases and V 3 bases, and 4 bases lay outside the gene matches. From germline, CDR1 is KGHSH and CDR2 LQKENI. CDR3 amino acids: CASSPAGTSGGNEQFF. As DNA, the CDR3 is TGTGCCAGCTCACCGGCCGGGACTAGCGGGGGGAATGAGCAGTTCTTC.

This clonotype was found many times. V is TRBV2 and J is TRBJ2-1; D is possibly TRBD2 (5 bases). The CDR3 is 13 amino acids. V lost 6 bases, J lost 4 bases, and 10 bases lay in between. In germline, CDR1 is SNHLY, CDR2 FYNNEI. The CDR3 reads CASRGTRYNEQFF. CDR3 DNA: TGTGCCAGCAGGGGAACTAGATACAATGAGCAGTTCTTC.